The 5 T cell receptor beta chains in this list originate from one sample, sequenced in a study of human T cells and chemical hapten exposure. In TCRdb, the RACE reads were re-called with MiXCR into one record per CDR3 protein. The data show 130,000 or so distinct CDR3 sequences, about 11% seen once. Regarding time point: patch test 3, about 24 weeks after DPC sensitization. Treatment of the sample: therapeutic diphenylcyclopropenone sensitization with weekly scalp DPC. Sequenced material: whole blood, taken in connection with sensitization to the hapten diphenylcyclopropenone (DPC). Receptor source: a woman in her 50s with alopecia areata. Some clones in this sample may be carry-over from other donors' samples.

This clonotype was found a few times. The chain carries TRBV11-2 and TRBJ2-3; D ambiguous. This CDR3 region has 18 residues. Looked up from germline, CDR1 is SGHAT and CDR2 is FQNNGV. V was trimmed by 2 bases and J by 0 bases, leaving 18 bases between them. The CDR3 loop is CASSLYNGRISSTDTQYF. CDR3 in DNA: TGTGCCAGCAGCTTATATAACGGGCGCATATCTAGCACAGATACGCAGTATTTT.

This clonotype occurred many times. The chain carries TRBV20-1 and TRBJ1-4; D call uncertain. The CDR3 length is 14 residues. V lost 3 bases and J 3 bases, leaving 11 bases between the germline ends. Germline CDR1 DFQATT, CDR2 SNEGSKA (reference sequence). The chain's CDR3 is CSASALDPNEKLFF. CDR3 DNA: TGCAGTGCTAGCGCGCTAGACCCTAATGAAAAACTGTTTTTT.

This clonotype was counted a few times. This chain uses TRBV5-6 with TRBJ2-7, with D possibly matching TRBD2 (5 bases). The length of the CDR3 is 15 residues. Trimming took off 4 bases at V and 0 bases at J, with 14 bases between the two ends. From germline, CDR1 is SGHDT and CDR2 YYEEEE. This CDR3 reads CASSLKTTSSYEQYF. CDR3 nucleotides: TGTGCCAGCAGCCTAAAGACTACTAGCTCCTACGAGCAGTACTTC.

This chain uses TRBV19 with TRBJ1-5; D gene uncertain. V was cut by 6 bases and J by 0 bases, with 6 bases left in between. CDR1 is LNHDA, CDR2 SQIVND, per germline (reference sequence). The CDR3 length is 13 residues. The chain's CDR3 is CASSRISNQPQHF. CDR3 nucleotides: TGTGCCAGTAGCCGGATTAGCAATCAGCCCCAGCATTTT.

This clonotype was counted only a few times. The rearrangement links TRBV12-3 or TRBV12-4 to TRBJ2-1, with D unresolved. Trimming left V 7 bases short and J 2 bases short, with 12 bases between. The CDR3 runs 14 residues. The CDR3 loop reads CASTLETAYNEQFF. DNA of the CDR3: TGTGCCAGCACCCTCGAAACAGCCTACAATGAGCAGTTCTTC.